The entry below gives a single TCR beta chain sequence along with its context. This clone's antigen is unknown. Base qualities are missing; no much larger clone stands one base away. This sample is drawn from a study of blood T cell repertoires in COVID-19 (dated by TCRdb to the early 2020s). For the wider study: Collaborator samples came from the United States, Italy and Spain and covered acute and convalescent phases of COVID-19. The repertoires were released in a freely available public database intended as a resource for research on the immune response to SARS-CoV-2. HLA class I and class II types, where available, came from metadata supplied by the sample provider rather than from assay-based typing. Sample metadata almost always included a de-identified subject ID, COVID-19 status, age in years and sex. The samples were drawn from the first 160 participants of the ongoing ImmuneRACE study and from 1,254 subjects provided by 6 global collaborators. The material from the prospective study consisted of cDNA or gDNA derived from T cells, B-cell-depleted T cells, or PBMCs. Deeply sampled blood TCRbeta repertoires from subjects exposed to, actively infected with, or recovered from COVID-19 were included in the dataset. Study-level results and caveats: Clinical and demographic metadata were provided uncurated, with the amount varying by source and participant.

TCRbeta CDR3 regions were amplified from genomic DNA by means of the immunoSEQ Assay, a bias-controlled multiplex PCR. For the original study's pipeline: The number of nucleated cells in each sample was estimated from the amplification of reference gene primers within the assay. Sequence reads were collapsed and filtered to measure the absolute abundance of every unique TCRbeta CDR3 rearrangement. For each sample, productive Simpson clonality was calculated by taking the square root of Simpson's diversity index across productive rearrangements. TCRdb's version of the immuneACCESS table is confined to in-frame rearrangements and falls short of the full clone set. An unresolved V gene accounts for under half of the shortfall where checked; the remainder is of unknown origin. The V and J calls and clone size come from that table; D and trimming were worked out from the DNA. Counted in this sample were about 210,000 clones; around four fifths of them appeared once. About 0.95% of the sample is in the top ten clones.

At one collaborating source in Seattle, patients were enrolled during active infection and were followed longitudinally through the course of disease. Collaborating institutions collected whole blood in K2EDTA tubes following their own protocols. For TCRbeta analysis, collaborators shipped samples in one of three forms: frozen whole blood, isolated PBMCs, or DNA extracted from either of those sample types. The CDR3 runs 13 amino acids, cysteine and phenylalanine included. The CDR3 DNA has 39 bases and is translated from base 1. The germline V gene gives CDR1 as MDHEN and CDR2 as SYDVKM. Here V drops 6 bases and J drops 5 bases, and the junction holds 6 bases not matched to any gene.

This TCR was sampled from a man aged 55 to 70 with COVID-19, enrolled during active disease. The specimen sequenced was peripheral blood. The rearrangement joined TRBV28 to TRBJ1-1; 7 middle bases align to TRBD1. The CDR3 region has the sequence CASRKGAVTEAFF. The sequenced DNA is TGTGCCAGCAGAAAGGGGGCAGTAACTGAAGCTTTCTTT.